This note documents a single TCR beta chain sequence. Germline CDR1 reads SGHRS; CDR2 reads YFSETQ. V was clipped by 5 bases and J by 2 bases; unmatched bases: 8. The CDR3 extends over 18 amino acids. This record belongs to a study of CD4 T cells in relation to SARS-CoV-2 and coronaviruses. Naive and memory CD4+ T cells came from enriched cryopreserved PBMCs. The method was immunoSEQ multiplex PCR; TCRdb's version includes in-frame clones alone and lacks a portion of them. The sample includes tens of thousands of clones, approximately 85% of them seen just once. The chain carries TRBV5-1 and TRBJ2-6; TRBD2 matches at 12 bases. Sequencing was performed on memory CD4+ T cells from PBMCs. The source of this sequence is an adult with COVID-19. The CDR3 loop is CASSSMTSGSTGANVLTF. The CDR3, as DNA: TGCGCCAGCAGTTCGATGACTAGCGGGAGTACTGGGGCCAACGTCCTGACTTTC.